This T cell receptor beta chain was sequenced in a study of graft-versus-host responses after intestinal transplantation. Across the study: All recipients were transplanted with multivisceral, liver-intestinal, or isolated intestinal grafts. Among the recipients, all got anti-thymocyte globulin induction and then tacrolimus and steroids for about three years.

TCRdb's table, derived via immunoSEQ multiplex PCR, lists solely in-frame clones and lacks some. The table lists 90,000 to 120,000 clones, over 80% of them singletons, with around 0.7% in the top ten. The CDR3 loop spans 12 amino acids. Germline V gene sequence: CDR1 SNHLY, CDR2 FYNNEI. V lost 5 bases and J 2 bases, leaving 7 bases between the germline ends. As regards this clone: Antigen unknown.

The sample in question was unstimulated CD4+ T cells sorted from spleen or lymph node cells, obtained before transplant. V is TRBV2 and J is TRBJ2-7; D remains ambiguous. The clonotype originates from a human donor who was the organ donor for an intestinal transplant. CDR3 in DNA: TGTGCCAGCAGTCGCCAGGCCTACGAGCAGTACTTC. Its translation is CASSRQAYEQYF.